Sequencing of this TCR beta chain was carried out in a study of shared clonotypes between healthy human individuals. Study outcomes and limitations: Clonotype sharing levels among donors were expected to vary with sequencing depth.

With regard to this clone: Its antigen is still unknown.

On ten immunoSEQ deep assay plates, unsorted PBMC DNA was sequenced. Sequencing was performed with immunoSEQ multiplex PCR; in TCRdb, only in-frame clones are kept and a portion is missing. The data contain about 450,000 clones, around 79% of them singletons. Germline CDR1 is GTSNPN and CDR2 is SVGIG (reference sequence). Trimming left V 0 bases short and J 9 bases short, with 12 bases between. CDR3 length: 14 amino acids. Sample: PBMCs. The sequence was collected from a middle-aged woman in good health. Some clones in this sample may be carry-over from other donors' samples. This sequence joins TRBV30 and TRBJ1-6, with D perhaps TRBD1 (5 bases). The CDR3 nucleotides are TGTGCCTGGAGTGTTCGGCAGGGAAGTTCACCCCTCCACTTT. Its translation: CAWSVRQGSSPLHF.